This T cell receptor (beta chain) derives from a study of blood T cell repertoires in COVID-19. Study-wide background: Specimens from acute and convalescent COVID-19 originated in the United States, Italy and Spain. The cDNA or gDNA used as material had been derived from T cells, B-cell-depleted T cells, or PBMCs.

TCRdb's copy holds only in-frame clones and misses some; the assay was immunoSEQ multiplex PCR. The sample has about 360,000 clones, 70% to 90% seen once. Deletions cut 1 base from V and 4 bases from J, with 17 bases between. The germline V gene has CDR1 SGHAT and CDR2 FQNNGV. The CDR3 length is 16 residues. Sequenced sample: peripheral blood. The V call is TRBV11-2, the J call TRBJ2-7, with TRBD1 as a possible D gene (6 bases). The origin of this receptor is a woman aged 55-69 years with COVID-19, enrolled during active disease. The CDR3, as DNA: TGTGCCAGCAGCTTAGTTCAAGGGCAGGGGAGTTACGAGCAGTACTTC. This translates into CASSLVQGQGSYEQYF.